One and the same sample provided the 16 T cell receptor beta chains below, sequenced in a study of tumor and adjacent non-tumor tissue in lung cancer. TCRbeta libraries were built with three rounds of nested PCR, modified from ARM-PCR. TCRdb ran MiXCR on the multiplex PCR reads and lists one entry per CDR3 protein. This sample yields some 78,000 distinct CDR3 sequences, of which around 80% are seen a single time; 13% belongs to the top ten. RNA was extracted from bulk tissue without any cell sorting. Sequenced sample: lung tumor tissue. Receptors originate from a woman between 45 and 65 years old with non-small cell lung cancer.

J is TRBJ1-1 and V is TRBV29-1; no definite D call. This CDR3 is built from 13 residues. Trimming left V 4 bases short and J 2 bases short, with 11 bases between. Germline V CDR1 and CDR2: SQVTM, ANQGSEA. CDR3 amino acids: CSVGDKLNTEAFF. The CDR3 nucleotides read TGCAGCGTTGGAGATAAGCTCAACACTGAAGCTTTCTTT.

About this clonotype itself: Relative to the germline gene, one junction end is altered; a read error may explain this. This rearrangement joins TRBV4-2 to TRBJ1-5, with D possibly matching TRBD1 (5 bases). The germline V gene encodes CDR1 LGHNA and CDR2 YNFKEQ. This CDR3 is built from 13 residues. The CDR3 here is CASSHDRGQLQHF. In DNA form, the CDR3 reads TGTGCCAGCAGCCACGATAGGGGTCAGCTCCAGCATTTT.

This clonotype has at least ten counts. V is TRBV5-1 and J is TRBJ2-2, with D tentatively TRBD2 (5 bases). V was clipped by 0 bases and J by 3 bases, with 9 bases between them. CDR1 and CDR2 (germline): SGHRS, YFSETQ. This CDR3 spans 15 amino acids. The CDR3 is CASSLVGVDTGELFF. CDR3 sequence (DNA): TGCGCCAGCAGCTTGGTCGGGGTGGACACCGGGGAGCTGTTTTTT.

The chain employs TRBV20-1 and TRBJ2-3; 13 nucleotides line up with TRBD2. The CDR3 loop spans 15 amino acids. The V gene's germline CDR1 is DFQATT and CDR2 SNEGSKA (reference sequence). Trimming removed 5 bases from V and 2 bases from J; junction bases left unmatched: 4. This CDR3 reads CSASGTSGNTDTQYF. The CDR3 region has the DNA TGCAGTGCTTCCGGGACTAGCGGGAACACAGATACGCAGTATTTT.

In regard to this clonotype: At one boundary the junction diverges from the germline segment, which might be a read error. The chain uses TRBV6-1 and TRBJ2-7; 7 nucleotides align to TRBD1. The CDR3 spans 16 residues. CDR1 and CDR2 (germline): MNHNS, SASEGT. CDR3 protein: CACSEAGQAGPYEQYF. Here the CDR3 DNA reads TGTGCCTGCAGTGAAGCAGGACAGGCTGGGCCATACGAACAGTACTTC.

This clonotype was seen just once. This chain uses TRBV6-2 or TRBV6-3 with TRBJ2-3; D perhaps matches TRBD2 (6 bases). Trimming removed 0 bases at V and 10 bases at J, with 11 bases between. In germline, CDR1 is MNHEY, CDR2 SVGEGT. The CDR3 has 13 residues. The CDR3 bases are TGTGCCAGCAGTTACTCGGAGGGTTCATCGCAGTATTTT. Its translation: CASSYSEGSSQYF.

Concerning this clonotype itself: No conserved phenylalanine or tryptophan is present at the end of the CDR3, so a read error is the likely explanation. The chain joins TRBV4-2 to TRBJ2-3; TRBD2 matches 7 bases. Germline CDR1 reads LGHNA; CDR2 reads YNFKEQ. The CDR3 extends over 14 amino acids. J was trimmed by 3 bases and V by 0 bases; bases with no gene match: 0. Here the CDR3 reads CASSQERGTDTQYS. CDR3 in DNA: TGTGCCAGCAGCCAAGAGCGGGGGACAGATACGCAGTATTCT.

A note on this clonotype: Germline is not matched at one junction end, which may reflect a read error. This CDR3 reads CPISPDRGRTGELFF. The CDR3 DNA sequence: TGTCCCATCAGCCCCGACAGGGGGCGCACCGGGGAGCTATTTTTT. This chain joins TRBV6-5 and TRBJ2-2; 10 nucleotides align to TRBD1. This CDR3 contains 15 residues. Germline CDR1 and CDR2: MNHEY and SVGAGI.

The chain recombines TRBV29-1 with TRBJ2-7; 9 bases match TRBD2. Germline CDR1 and CDR2: SQVTM and ANQGSEA. The CDR3 is made up of 14 amino acids. V shed 4 bases, J shed 5 bases, and the junction held 9 bases outside the gene matches. In DNA form, the CDR3 reads TGCAGCGTTGTTTTAGCGGGAGTTTACGACGAGCAGTACTTC. It encodes CSVVLAGVYDEQYF.

This clonotype was observed a few times. The V gene is TRBV11-2, the J gene TRBJ2-7; D is ambiguous. The germline V and J ends were trimmed by 9 bases and 0 bases, with 18 bases remaining between them. Germline-derived CDR1 and CDR2 are SGHAT and FQNNGV. There are 15 residues in the CDR3. CDR3 sequence (DNA): TGTGCCAGAATAGTATCTCCGAGTCCCTCCTACGAGCAGTACTTC. Its protein is CARIVSPSPSYEQYF.

In this sample, this clonotype turned up a few times. A clone one base away is much larger, so this may be a read error. CDR3 amino acids: CANSLARATNEKLFF. As DNA, the CDR3 is TGCGCCAACAGCCTGGCTCGAGCAACTAATGAAAAACTGTTTTTT. The V and J genes are TRBV5-1 and TRBJ1-4; the D is unclear. CDR3 length equals 15 residues. Germline CDR1 and CDR2: SGHRS and YFSETQ.

The gene calls are TRBV20-1 and TRBJ1-5, with D possibly TRBD1 on 5 matching bases. V lost 3 bases to trimming and J lost 13 bases, with 16 bases between them. CDR1 DFQATT and CDR2 SNEGSKA come from the germline V gene (reference sequence). The CDR3 loop spans 12 amino acids. DNA for the CDR3: TGCAGTGCTAGGCAGGGCGGGCAGTCACAGCATTTT. As protein: CSARQGGQSQHF.

The genes are TRBV5-5 and TRBJ2-1; D perhaps matches TRBD2 (5 bases). This CDR3 is built from 16 residues. Germline V gene lookup returns CDR1 SGHKS and CDR2 YYEKEE (reference sequence). V dropped 6 bases and J dropped 7 bases, with 23 bases sitting between them. The CDR3 loop reads CASISPRIVGDNEQFF. CDR3 DNA sequence: TGTGCCAGCATCTCGCCCCGGATAGTGGGAGATAATGAGCAGTTCTTC.

This clonotype turned up a few times. One base away lies a much larger clone, so this may be a sequencing read error. The chain is built from TRBV14 and TRBJ2-1; tentatively, D is TRBD1 (6 bases). The CDR3 runs to 17 residues. CDR1 is SGHDN and CDR2 is FVKESK in the germline V gene. CDR3 sequence: CASNQGTARGIYNEQFF. The CDR3 nucleotides are TGTGCCAGCAACCAAGGCACAGCGAGGGGGATCTACAATGAGCAGTTCTTC.

As regards this clonotype: At one end the junction does not follow the germline gene, possibly because of a read error. Here the CDR3 DNA reads TGTGTCAGCACCTCTCTGGGGGGTAGCTCCTACAATGAACTGTTTTTC. It specifies CVSTSLGGSSYNELFF. The V and J genes are TRBV28 and TRBJ2-1; D may be TRBD2 (6 bases). Germline lookup yields CDR1 MDHEN and CDR2 SYDVKM. This CDR3 contains 16 residues.

Regarding this clonotype: The junction and the germline gene differ at one end; a read error may be behind it. The chain recombines TRBV11-2 with TRBJ2-1; possibly TRBD2 for D (6 bases). This CDR3 has 14 amino acids. The germline V gene encodes CDR1 SGHAT and CDR2 FQNNGV. The DNA for the CDR3 is TGTGCCAGCGGAACTAACGGGAGTATCAATGAGCATTTTTTC. This codes for CASGTNGSINEHFF.